Below are 27 T cell receptor beta chains sequenced from a single sample in a study of Graves' ophthalmopathy and Graves' hyperthyroidism. RNA served as the template for amplifying TCR beta CDR3 regions. HTBI-primed first-round RT-PCR preceded second-round multiplex PCR. MiXCR was run by TCRdb on the multiplex PCR reads, yielding one entry per CDR3 protein. Of about 240,000 distinct CDR3 sequences listed, around 42% are singletons. The sequencing sample was made of peripheral blood. These receptors originate from an adult man with Graves' ophthalmopathy.

The chain joins TRBV7-3 to TRBJ2-5; unclear D gene. Germline V gives CDR1 SGHTA, CDR2 FQGTGA. Trimming removed 8 bases at V and 0 bases at J, with 13 bases between. The CDR3 spans 14 residues. The CDR3: CASSPFNHQETQYF. CDR3 in DNA: TGTGCCAGCTCACCCTTCAACCACCAAGAGACCCAGTACTTC.

This clonotype has ten or more counts. J is TRBJ1-1 and V is TRBV7-8; D remains ambiguous. The germline V and J ends were trimmed by 5 bases and 0 bases, with 7 bases remaining between them. The CDR3 consists of 13 residues. Germline values: CDR1 SGHVS, CDR2 FQNEAQ. CDR3 DNA sequence: TGTGCCAGCAGCCGCGGCTTGAACACTGAAGCTTTCTTT. It codes for CASSRGLNTEAFF.

This clonotype came up many times. The chain joins TRBV10-3 to TRBJ1-2, with D unclear. V lost 2 bases and J 4 bases, leaving 5 bases between the germline ends. Per the germline V gene, CDR1 is ENHRY and CDR2 is SYGVKD. The CDR3 spans 12 residues. The CDR3: CAISESLYGYTF. The DNA of the CDR3 is TGTGCCATCAGTGAGAGTCTCTATGGCTACACCTTC.

This clonotype was recorded only once. At one boundary the junction diverges from the germline segment, which might be a read error. V and J are TRBV10-1 and TRBJ2-5; the D gene could be TRBD1 or TRBD2 (5 bases each). This CDR3 has 16 residues. In germline, CDR1 is WNHNN, CDR2 SYGVQD (reference sequence). The CDR3 DNA sequence: TGTGCCAGCTCACCACCCCCGGGGACCATCCAAGAGACCCAGTACTTC. Its protein product is CASSPPPGTIQETQYF.

V is TRBV6-1 and J is TRBJ2-2, with 8 nucleotides matching TRBD2. This CDR3 region has 14 residues. J was trimmed by 3 bases and V by 4 bases; bases with no gene match: 1. Germline V CDR1 and CDR2: MNHNS, SASEGT. The CDR3: CASSGLAYTGELFF. Written as DNA, the CDR3 is TGTGCCAGCAGTGGACTAGCGTACACCGGGGAGCTGTTTTTT.

There are many counts of this clonotype. This sequence may be a read error, since a much larger clone differs from it by one base. V is TRBV25-1 and J is TRBJ2-7; TRBD1 is a possible D gene (6 bases). The CDR3 extends over 13 amino acids. Germline loops: CDR1 MGHDK, CDR2 SYGVNS. Trimming took 4 bases from V and 1 from J, leaving 8 bases between them. CDR3 in DNA: TGTGCCAGCAGTGTACAGGGTTCCTACGAGCAGTACTTC. Translating it yields CASSVQGSYEQYF.

For this clonotype: A junction end diverges from the germline sequence, so it may reflect a read error. The genes are TRBV2 and TRBJ2-5, with D hard to call. The CDR3 is 15 amino acids. Germline lookup yields CDR1 SNHLY and CDR2 FYNNEI. CDR3 in DNA: TGTGCCAGCAGGCCCTCCGGGCGTAACCAAGGGACCCAGTACTTC. Translating gives CASRPSGRNQGTQYF.

The rearrangement links TRBV5-8 to TRBJ2-7, with 13 bases aligning to TRBD2. Germline lookup yields CDR1 SGHTS and CDR2 YDEGEE. This CDR3 spans 15 amino acids. With 2 bases clipped from V and 1 base from J, the junction kept 0 bases outside the gene matches. CDR3 nucleotides: TGTGCCAGCAGCTTACTAGCGGGAGGGTCCTACGAGCAGTACTTC. Its translation is CASSLLAGGSYEQYF.

The chain employs TRBV7-8 and TRBJ2-5, with TRBD2 as a possible D gene (6 bases). The germline V gene encodes CDR1 SGHVS and CDR2 FQNEAQ. CDR3 size: 14 residues. The V end was cut by 1 base, the J end by 5 bases, with 11 bases between. The CDR3 region has the DNA TGTGCCAGCAGCTTAGTTCCCCTAGCGGAGACCCAGTACTTC. This encodes CASSLVPLAETQYF. Based on the CDR3 plus reference TRBV7-8 and TRBJ2-5, the full variable domain is GAGVSQSPRYKVAKRGQDVALRCDPISGHVSLFWYQQALGQGPEFLTYFQNEAQLDKSGLPSDRFFAERPEGSVSTLKIQRTQQEDSAVYLCASSLVPLAETQYFGPGTRLLVL.

The V gene is TRBV10-3, the J gene TRBJ1-2, with D perhaps TRBD1 (6 bases). The CDR3 has 15 amino acids. V was trimmed by 2 bases and J by 4 bases, leaving 14 bases between them. Germline CDR1 and CDR2: ENHRY and SYGVKD. The CDR3 region has the DNA TGTGCCATCAGTGAGGAAGGGGGTCGCGGCTATGGCTACACCTTC. Residues: CAISEEGGRGYGYTF.

This chain uses TRBV19 with TRBJ1-5; weak D call: TRBD1 (5 bases). Looked up from germline, CDR1 is LNHDA and CDR2 is SQIVND (reference sequence). The V end lost 3 bases, the J end lost 11 bases, and 20 bases lay between the germline ends. This CDR3 has 15 amino acids. The CDR3 bases are TGTGCCAGTAGTATGGGGACTAGCTCTGCAGAGACCCAGCATTTT. Protein product: CASSMGTSSAETQHF. Supplemented by reference TRBV19 and TRBJ1-5, the full variable domain reads DGGITQSPKYLFRKEGQNVTLSCEQNLNHDAMYWYRQDPGQGLRLIYYSQIVNDFQKGDIAEGYSVSREKKESFPLTVTSAQKNPTAFYLCASSMGTSSAETQHFGDGTRLSIL.

The V call is TRBV7-9, the J call TRBJ2-5; 7 bases line up with TRBD2. CDR1 and CDR2 (germline): SEHNR, FQNEAQ (reference sequence). With 5 bases clipped from V and 5 bases from J, the junction kept 11 bases outside the gene matches. The CDR3 is made up of 15 amino acids. CDR3 amino acids: CASSERGSLGETQYF. DNA of the CDR3: TGTGCCAGCAGCGAGCGGGGATCGCTTGGGGAGACCCAGTACTTC.

To note about this clonotype: A much larger clone lies one base from this, so it may be a read error. This chain links TRBV12-5 with TRBJ2-7; TRBD2 is a possible D gene (5 bases). Per germline, CDR1 LGHNT and CDR2 FRNRAP. The CDR3 is made up of 14 amino acids. The CDR3 reads CAISYRSGPYEQYF. The CDR3 region has the DNA TGTGCCATCAGTTATCGGAGCGGTCCCTACGAGCAGTACTTC. The variable domain in full, with the rest retrieved from reference TRBV12-5 and TRBJ2-7, is DARVTQTPRHKVTEMGQEVTMRCQPILGHNTVFWYRQTMMQGLELLAYFRNRAPLDDSGMPKDRFSAEMPDATLATLKIQPSEPRDSAVYFCAISYRSGPYEQYFGPGTRLTVT.

The J gene is TRBJ1-6, the V gene TRBV18; D call uncertain. CDR1 KGHSH and CDR2 LQKENI come from the germline V gene. The germline V and J ends were trimmed by 3 bases and 7 bases, with 1 base remaining between them. The CDR3 consists of 11 residues. CDR3 region: CASSPNSPLHF. CDR3 nucleotide sequence: TGTGCCAGCTCACCGAATTCACCCCTCCACTTT.

This clonotype was seen once. This chain joins TRBV7-9 and TRBJ1-1, with TRBD1 matching over 12 bases. Trimming took 5 bases from V and 4 from J; bases not matched to a gene: 5. This CDR3 has 15 amino acids. Germline V gives CDR1 SEHNR, CDR2 FQNEAQ (reference sequence). The chain's CDR3 is CASSRDRGRATEAFF. DNA for the CDR3: TGTGCCAGCAGCCGGGACAGGGGGCGAGCCACTGAAGCTTTCTTT.

This chain uses TRBV20-1 with TRBJ1-1, with 9 bases that match TRBD1. V lost 6 bases, J lost 2 bases, and 10 bases stayed unmatched. The length of the CDR3 is 15 residues. The germline CDR1 and CDR2 sequences are DFQATT and SNEGSKA (reference sequence). Here the CDR3 reads CSAITGGGGNTEAFF. Here the CDR3 DNA reads TGCAGTGCCATAACAGGGGGCGGGGGAAACACTGAAGCTTTCTTT.

This clonotype has only a few counts. The rearrangement joins TRBV7-9 to TRBJ1-6; TRBD1 might be the D (6 bases). The CDR3 spans 13 residues. Trimming pared 6 bases from V and 4 bases from J, leaving 7 bases between. Germline values: CDR1 SEHNR, CDR2 FQNEAQ (reference sequence). In DNA, the CDR3 is TGTGCCAGCAGGACAGGATATAATTCACCCCTCCACTTT. Protein product: CASRTGYNSPLHF. Looking up the rest from reference TRBV7-9 and TRBJ1-6 gives the full variable domain: DTGVSQNPRHKITKRGQNVTFRCDPISEHNRLYWYRQTLGQGPEFLTYFQNEAQLEKSRLLSDRFSAERPKGSFSTLEIQRTEQGDSAMYLCASRTGYNSPLHFGNGTRLTVT.

The chain uses TRBV20-1 and TRBJ2-2; the match to TRBD1 covers 12 bases. The CDR3 loop spans 15 amino acids. Germline CDR1 and CDR2: DFQATT and SNEGSKA (reference sequence). V lost 0 bases to trimming and J lost 6 bases; unmatched junction nucleotides: 2. The CDR3 region has the DNA TGCAGTGCTAGAGACGGGACAGGGGGCGCCGGGGAGCTGTTTTTT. Translated, it gives CSARDGTGGAGELFF.

This clonotype was picked up many times. The chain is built from TRBV29-1 and TRBJ1-2; TRBD1 matches at 7 bases. V shed 6 bases, J shed 8 bases, and the junction held 6 bases outside the gene matches. The CDR3 runs to 11 residues. The germline gives CDR1 SQVTM, CDR2 ANQGSEA. The chain's CDR3 is CSVRGLGGYTF. The CDR3 DNA reads as TGCAGCGTAAGGGGGCTGGGGGGCTACACCTTC.

The V call is TRBV10-3, the J call TRBJ2-2, with D possibly TRBD2 on 5 matching bases. This CDR3 has 16 amino acids. Germline lookup yields CDR1 ENHRY and CDR2 SYGVKD. Trimming cost V 2 bases and J 3 bases, with 13 bases left between them. The CDR3 DNA is TGTGCCATCAGTGAGGTGTCGACGGAGGACACCGGGGAGCTGTTTTTT. It specifies CAISEVSTEDTGELFF.

The V gene is TRBV29-1, the J gene TRBJ2-3; unclear D gene. CDR3 length: 13 residues. Trimming removed 4 bases from V and 1 base from J, with 9 bases in between. Germline CDR1 reads SQVTM; CDR2 reads ANQGSEA. The CDR3 region is CSVGRAGTDTQYF. The CDR3 nucleotides are TGCAGCGTTGGAAGGGCGGGCACAGATACGCAGTATTTT.

The chain links TRBV7-9 to TRBJ2-7; tentatively, D is TRBD1 or TRBD2 (5 bases each). This CDR3 has 12 amino acids. Trimming pared 3 bases from V and 7 bases from J, leaving 10 bases between. Germline CDR1 and CDR2: SEHNR and FQNEAQ (reference sequence). CDR3: CASSFSEGEQYF. Written as DNA, the CDR3 is TGTGCCAGCAGCTTCTCCGAGGGGGAGCAGTACTTC.

The chain recombines TRBV9 with TRBJ2-7; D might be TRBD2 (7 bases). The CDR3 consists of 16 residues. Germline V gene data show CDR1 as SGDLS and CDR2 as YYNGEE. Trimming removed 4 bases from V and 7 bases from J, with 24 bases in between. The CDR3 sequence is CASSPASLARGGEQYF. In DNA, the CDR3 is TGTGCCAGCAGCCCGGCCTCACTAGCGCGAGGGGGGGAGCAGTACTTC.

This clonotype was recorded a few times. This chain connects TRBV9 to TRBJ2-2; a possible D gene is TRBD1 (5 bases). Trimming took 6 bases from V and 5 from J, leaving 17 bases between them. CDR1 and CDR2 from the germline V gene are SGDLS and YYNGEE. This CDR3 contains 15 residues. The CDR3 DNA sequence: TGTGCCAGCACCTTAGGTGACAGCCTAACCGGGGAGCTGTTTTTT. It codes for CASTLGDSLTGELFF. The variable domain in full, with the rest retrieved from reference TRBV9 and TRBJ2-2, is DSGVTQTPKHLITATGQRVTLRCSPRSGDLSVYWYQQSLDQGLQFLIQYYNGEERAKGNILERFSAQQFPDLHSELNLSSLELGDSALYFCASTLGDSLTGELFFGEGSRLTVL.

This clonotype showed up just a few times. This chain links TRBV7-6 with TRBJ2-5; the D call may be TRBD1 or TRBD2 (5 bases each). Trimming took 6 bases from V and 4 from J, leaving 15 bases between them. The germline V gene has CDR1 SGHVS and CDR2 FNYEAQ. The length of the CDR3 is 14 residues. This CDR3 is CASSRVGERETQYF. The DNA for the CDR3 is TGTGCCAGCAGTCGGGTGGGGGAGCGAGAGACCCAGTACTTC.

This clonotype was observed a few times. The chain couples TRBV20-1 to TRBJ2-2; tentatively, D is TRBD1 (6 bases). CDR3 length: 13 amino acids. Germline assignment: CDR1 DFQATT and CDR2 SNEGSKA (reference sequence). V was trimmed by 6 bases and J by 2 bases, leaving 10 bases between them. The CDR3 nucleotides read TGCAGTGCCTCCAGGGGTAACACCGGGGAGCTGTTTTTT. Residues: CSASRGNTGELFF.

This chain connects TRBV7-2 to TRBJ2-5, with D perhaps being TRBD1 or TRBD2 (7 bases each). CDR3 size: 15 residues. Per the germline V gene, CDR1 is SGHTA and CDR2 is FQGNSA. Trimming pared 3 bases from V and 9 bases from J, leaving 20 bases between. The CDR3 here is CASSLNRGGRGAQYF. CDR3 nucleotides: TGTGCCAGCAGCTTGAACAGGGGAGGGAGGGGGGCCCAGTACTTC.